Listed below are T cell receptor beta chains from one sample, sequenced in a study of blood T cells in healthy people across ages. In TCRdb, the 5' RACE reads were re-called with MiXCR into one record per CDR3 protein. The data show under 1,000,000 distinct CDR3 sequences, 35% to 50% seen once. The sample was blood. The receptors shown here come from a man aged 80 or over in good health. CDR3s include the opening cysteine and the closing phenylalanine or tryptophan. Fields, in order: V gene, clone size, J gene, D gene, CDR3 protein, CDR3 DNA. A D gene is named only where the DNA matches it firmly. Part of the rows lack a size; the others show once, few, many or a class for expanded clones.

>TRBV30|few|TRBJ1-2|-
CAWNLGTSDYGYTF
TGTGCCTGGAACCTCGGGACGTCTGACTATGGCTACACCTTC
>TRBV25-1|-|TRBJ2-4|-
CASRDGGWDIQYF
TGTGCCAGCAGGGACGGTGGTTGGGACATTCAGTACTTC
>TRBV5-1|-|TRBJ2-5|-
CASSSTREETQYF
TGCGCCAGCAGCTCTACTAGAGAAGAGACCCAGTACTTC
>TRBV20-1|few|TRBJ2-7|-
CSARGALRRGGNYEQYF
TGCAGTGCTAGGGGGGCCCTGAGGAGGGGGGGAAACTACGAGCAGTACTTC
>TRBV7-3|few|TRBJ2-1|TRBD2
CASSLTLAVYNEQFF
TGTGCCAGCAGCTTAACTCTAGCGGTTTACAATGAGCAGTTCTTC
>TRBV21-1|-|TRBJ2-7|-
CASSKGTSGRAYEQYF
TGTGCCAGCAGCAAGGGGACTAGCGGGAGGGCCTACGAGCAGTACTTC
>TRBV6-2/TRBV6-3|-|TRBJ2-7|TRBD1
CASRNSGTGPEQYF
TGTGCCAGCAGAAACTCCGGGACAGGGCCCGAGCAGTACTTC
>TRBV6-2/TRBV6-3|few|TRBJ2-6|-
CASSPTDPGANVLTF
TGTGCCAGCAGCCCCACAGACCCTGGGGCCAACGTCCTGACTTTC
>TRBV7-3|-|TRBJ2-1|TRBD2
CASSSLTSGRLYEQFF
TGTGCCAGCAGCTCGCTAACTAGCGGGAGGCTCTATGAGCAGTTCTTC
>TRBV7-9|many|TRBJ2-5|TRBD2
CASSLGLANKRRGETQYF
TGTGCCAGCAGCTTAGGACTAGCGAACAAACGGAGGGGAGAGACCCAGTACTTC
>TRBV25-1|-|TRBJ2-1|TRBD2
CASSVALAGNNEQFF
TGTGCCAGCAGTGTCGCACTAGCGGGGAACAATGAGCAGTTCTTC
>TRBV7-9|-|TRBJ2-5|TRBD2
CASSWIAGEETQYF
TGTGCCAGCAGCTGGATAGCGGGAGAGGAGACCCAGTACTTC
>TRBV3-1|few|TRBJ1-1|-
CASSPSAHEAFF
TGTGCCAGCAGCCCTTCCGCCCACGAAGCTTTCTTT
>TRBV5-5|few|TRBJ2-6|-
CASSLAPASSGANVLTF
TGTGCCAGCAGCTTGGCGCCCGCTAGCTCTGGGGCCAACGTCCTGACTTTC
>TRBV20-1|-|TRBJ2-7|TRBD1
CSARSRGPYEQYF
TGCAGTGCTAGAAGCAGGGGGCCCTACGAGCAGTACTTC
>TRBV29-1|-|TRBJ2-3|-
CSVEVQGTDTQYF
TGCAGCGTTGAGGTCCAGGGCACAGATACGCAGTATTTT
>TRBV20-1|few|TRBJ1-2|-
CSAKAGTDGYGYTF
TGCAGTGCTAAGGCAGGGACGGACGGCTATGGCTACACCTTC
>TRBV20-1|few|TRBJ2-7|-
CSAQLIYEQYF
TGCAGTGCGCAGCTGATCTACGAGCAGTACTTC
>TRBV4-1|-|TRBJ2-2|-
CASSPGIGYTGELFF
TGCGCCAGCAGCCCAGGGATTGGGTACACCGGGGAGCTGTTTTTT
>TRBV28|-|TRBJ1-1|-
CASSLRPRNTEAFF
TGTGCCAGCAGTTTGCGACCCCGAAACACTGAAGCTTTCTTT
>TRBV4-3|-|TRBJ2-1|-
CASSQAIVSSYNEQFF
TGCGCCAGCAGCCAAGCTATCGTAAGCTCCTACAATGAGCAGTTCTTC
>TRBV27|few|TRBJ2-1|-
CASSPIGGGGPPLYNEQFF
TGTGCCAGCAGTCCGATCGGGGGAGGGGGTCCCCCTCTCTACAATGAGCAGTTCTTC
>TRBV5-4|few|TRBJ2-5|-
CASSLYREETQYF
TGTGCCAGCAGCTTGTACAGAGAAGAGACCCAGTACTTC
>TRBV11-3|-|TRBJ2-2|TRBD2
CASSKAGTSGRVAGELFF
TGTGCCAGCAGCAAAGCCGGGACTAGCGGGAGGGTCGCCGGGGAGCTGTTTTTT
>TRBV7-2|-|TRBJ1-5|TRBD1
CASSATGTDNQPQHF
TGTGCCAGCAGCGCCACCGGGACAGACAATCAGCCCCAGCATTTT
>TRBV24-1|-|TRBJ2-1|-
CATGDLRSGGLNEQFF
TGTGCCACCGGTGATCTGCGTAGCGGAGGCCTCAATGAGCAGTTCTTC
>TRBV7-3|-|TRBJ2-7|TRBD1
CASSKTGDRSTYEQYF
TGTGCCAGCAGCAAGACAGGGGACCGATCTACCTACGAGCAGTACTTC
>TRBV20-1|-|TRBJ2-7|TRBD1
CSARGFGTGSRFRSYEQYF
TGCAGTGCTAGAGGGTTCGGGACAGGGAGTCGTTTTAGGTCCTACGAGCAGTACTTC
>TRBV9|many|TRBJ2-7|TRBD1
CASSEMTGYEQYF
TGTGCCAGCAGCGAGATGACAGGGTACGAGCAGTACTTC
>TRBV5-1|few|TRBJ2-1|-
CASSLKQVYEQFF
TGCGCCAGCAGCTTGAAGCAGGTTTATGAGCAGTTCTTC
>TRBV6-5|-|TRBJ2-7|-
CASSYSASVGEQYF
TGTGCCAGCAGTTACTCGGCTAGCGTGGGCGAGCAGTACTTC
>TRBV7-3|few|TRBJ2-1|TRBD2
CASSSQTSGKIYEQFF
TGTGCCAGCAGCTCCCAGACTAGCGGGAAGATTTATGAGCAGTTCTTC
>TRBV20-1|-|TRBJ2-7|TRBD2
CSASSGLAGRGSYNEQYF
TGCAGTGCTAGTTCGGGACTAGCGGGCCGGGGCTCCTACAATGAGCAGTACTTC
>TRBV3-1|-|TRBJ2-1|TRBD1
CASSQGDTGGLGYNEQFF
TGTGCCAGCAGCCAGGGGGATACAGGGGGCTTAGGGTACAATGAGCAGTTCTTC
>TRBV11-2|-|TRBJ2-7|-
CASSSPYRPRAYEQYF
TGTGCCAGCAGCTCCCCATACAGGCCTAGGGCCTACGAGCAGTACTTC